Following are 9 T cell receptor beta chains from one sample sequenced in a study of monozygotic twins with cystic fibrosis. Sequencing used immunoSEQ multiplex PCR; TCRdb keeps in-frame clones, though not all of them. The sample has tens of thousands of clones, 66% seen once. The material sequenced was blood. The receptors were sampled from a girl aged 5 to 17 with cystic fibrosis.

The chain couples TRBV5-4 to TRBJ2-3, with D possibly being TRBD1 or TRBD2 (5 bases each). Germline assignment: CDR1 SGHNT and CDR2 YYREEE (reference sequence). V lost 3 bases and J lost 4, with 6 bases in between. The CDR3 runs 12 residues. CDR3 protein: CASSWGPDTQYF. Written as DNA, the CDR3 is TGTGCCAGCAGCTGGGGACCAGATACGCAGTATTTT.

V gene TRBV10-1 combines with J gene TRBJ1-2; 9 bases line up with TRBD1. Germline trimming cut 0 bases from V and 4 bases from J; bases unmatched to any gene: 6. CDR3 length: 16 residues. CDR1 and CDR2 (germline): WNHNN, SYGVQD (reference sequence). DNA of the CDR3: TGCGCCAGCAGTGAGTCTTGGGACAGGGAGGTCTATGGCTACACCTTC. This encodes CASSESWDREVYGYTF.

The gene calls are TRBV9 and TRBJ1-2; perhaps TRBD1 as D (6 bases). Between the trimmed V and J ends, which lost 4 bases and 1 base, there was a span of 11 bases. CDR3 size: 14 residues. Germline lookup yields CDR1 SGDLS and CDR2 YYNGEE. The CDR3 is CASSFTGFNYGYTF. In DNA, the CDR3 is TGTGCCAGCAGCTTCACAGGGTTTAACTATGGCTACACCTTC. Variable domain in full (rest from reference TRBV9 and TRBJ1-2): DSGVTQTPKHLITATGQRVTLRCSPRSGDLSVYWYQQSLDQGLQFLIQYYNGEERAKGNILERFSAQQFPDLHSELNLSSLELGDSALYFCASSFTGFNYGYTFGSGTRLTVV.

In this sample, this clone turned up a few times. The V and J genes are TRBV7-7 and TRBJ2-2; a possible D gene is TRBD1 (5 bases). The CDR3 loop spans 13 amino acids. Per germline, CDR1 SSHAT and CDR2 FNYEAQ (reference sequence). V lost 1 base and J lost 5, with 5 bases in between. This chain's CDR3 is CASSLDRTGELFF. CDR3 DNA: TGTGCCAGCAGCTTAGACAGGACCGGGGAGCTGTTTTTT.

The chain joins TRBV6-5 to TRBJ1-2; 7 positions match TRBD1. V gave up 6 bases and J gave up 2 bases; unmatched junction bases: 9. CDR1 and CDR2 (germline): MNHEY, SVGAGI. The CDR3 is 15 residues long. This CDR3 reads CASRKGVRGNYGYTF. Written as DNA, the CDR3 is TGTGCCAGCAGGAAGGGAGTCAGGGGGAACTATGGCTACACCTTC.

V usage is TRBV18 and J usage is TRBJ2-7; 9 positions match TRBD1. The V segment lost 4 bases and the J segment 9 bases; nucleotides outside the gene matches: 10. The germline V gene has CDR1 KGHSH and CDR2 LQKENI. This CDR3 has 14 residues. CDR3 sequence reads: CASSRPRGTGTQYV. DNA for the CDR3: TGTGCCAGCTCACGACCAAGAGGGACAGGGACGCAGTACGTC.

The rearrangement joins TRBV18 to TRBJ1-5; no firm D call. Germline CDR1 reads KGHSH; CDR2 reads LQKENI. This CDR3 is 14 amino acids long. V gave up 3 bases and J gave up 2 bases, with 8 bases separating them. CDR3 sequence: CASSPSLGNQPQHF. The DNA of the CDR3 is TGTGCCAGCTCACCCTCCCTGGGCAATCAGCCCCAGCATTTT.

The rearrangement links TRBV27 to TRBJ2-5, with D possibly being TRBD1 (6 bases). There are 14 residues in the CDR3. Trimming pared 4 bases from V and 2 bases from J, leaving 11 bases between. Germline V CDR1 and CDR2: MNHEY, SMNVEV (reference sequence). DNA of the CDR3: TGTGCCAGCAGTTCGGACAGTTTTCAAGAGACCCAGTACTTC. Amino acids: CASSSDSFQETQYF.

The DNA of the CDR3 is TGTGCCAGCAGCTTTACAGGGTCCACCGGGGAGCTGTTTTTT. Its translation: CASSFTGSTGELFF. This chain links TRBV7-2 with TRBJ2-2, with D perhaps matching TRBD1 (6 bases). V lost 3 bases, J lost 4 bases, and 9 bases lay in between. Germline V gene data show CDR1 as SGHTA and CDR2 as FQGNSA. The CDR3 covers 14 residues.